This T cell receptor beta chain was recorded in a study of human T cells and chemical hapten exposure. The time point is: pre-sensitization, week 0. The treatment denotes: therapeutic diphenylcyclopropenone sensitization with weekly scalp DPC. This clonotype was seen ten or more times. TCRdb recomputed calls from the RACE reads with MiXCR, one row per CDR3 protein. The repertoire holds under 400,000 distinct CDR3 sequences, with approximately 5.1% as singletons. The starting material was whole blood, obtained in connection with sensitization to the hapten diphenylcyclopropenone (DPC). The TCR originated in a woman aged 45-65 years with alopecia areata. Some clones in this sample may be carry-over from other donors' samples.

In nucleotides, the CDR3 is TGTGCCAGCAGTCCTGACTTTGGGGGGGCCTACAATGAGCAGTTCTTC. It yields the protein CASSPDFGGAYNEQFF. The chain combines TRBV27 with TRBJ2-1; TRBD2 agrees at 7 bases. The CDR3 has 16 residues. J gave up 2 bases and V 5 bases, and 9 bases lay outside the gene matches. The germline gives CDR1 MNHEY, CDR2 SMNVEV (reference sequence).